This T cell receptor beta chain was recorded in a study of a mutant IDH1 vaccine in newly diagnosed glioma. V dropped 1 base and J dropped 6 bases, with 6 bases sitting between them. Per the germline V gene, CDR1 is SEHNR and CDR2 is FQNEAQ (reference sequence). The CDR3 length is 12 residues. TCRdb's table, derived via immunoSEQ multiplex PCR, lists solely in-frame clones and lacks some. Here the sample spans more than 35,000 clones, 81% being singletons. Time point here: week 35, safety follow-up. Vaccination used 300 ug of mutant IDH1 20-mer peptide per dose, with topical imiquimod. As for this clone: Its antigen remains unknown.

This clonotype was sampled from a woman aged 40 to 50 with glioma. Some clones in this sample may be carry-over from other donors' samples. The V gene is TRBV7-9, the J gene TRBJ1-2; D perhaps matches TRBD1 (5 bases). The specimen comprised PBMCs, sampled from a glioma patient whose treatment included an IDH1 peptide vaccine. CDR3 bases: TGTGCCAGCAGCTTAGGGGGCGATGGCTACACCTTC. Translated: CASSLGGDGYTF.